These 29 T cell receptor beta chains share one sample of origin, sequenced in a study of blood T cell repertoires in COVID-19. Assay used: immunoSEQ multiplex PCR; TCRdb lists only in-frame clones, some missing. The profile shows roughly 140,000 clones, roughly four fifths of them singletons. Sequenced: peripheral blood. The receptors were sampled from a human donor in a cohort sampled during active COVID-19.

The J gene is TRBJ2-7, the V gene TRBV11-2; tentatively, D is TRBD2 (6 bases). The CDR3 covers 14 residues. V gave up 5 bases and J gave up 3 bases, with 14 bases separating them. Germline CDR1 and CDR2: SGHAT and FQNNGV. In DNA form, the CDR3 reads TGTGCCAGCAGCCCGGGGACTGAAGGCTACGAGCAGTACTTC. This encodes CASSPGTEGYEQYF.

This clone was counted only a few times. The rearrangement uses TRBV7-2 and TRBJ2-3; D perhaps matches TRBD2 (5 bases). V was clipped by 1 base and J by 2 bases, with 13 bases between them. Germline CDR1 and CDR2: SGHTA and FQGNSA. The CDR3 has 16 residues. CDR3 in DNA: TGTGCCAGCAGCTTAGGATCCGGGGTCCCCACAGATACGCAGTATTTT. Translated: CASSLGSGVPTDTQYF.

This chain connects TRBV11-2 to TRBJ2-5; the D gene is possibly TRBD2 (5 bases). The ends were cut back, 2 bases at V and 0 bases at J, with 10 bases in the middle. The CDR3 length is 15 residues. Germline loops: CDR1 SGHAT, CDR2 FQNNGV. The CDR3 DNA follows: TGTGCCAGCAGCTTACGAGGGCAGTACCAAGAGACCCAGTACTTC. Encoded protein: CASSLRGQYQETQYF.

This clone was counted between two and nine times. The chain is built from TRBV10-2 and TRBJ1-1; D unresolved. This CDR3 has 14 amino acids. Trimming removed 0 bases from V and 7 bases from J, with 12 bases in between. Germline CDR1 and CDR2: WSHSY and SAAADI. The CDR3 DNA follows: TGCGCCAGCAGTGAGTCGAGGTCGGTGGGTGAAGCTTTCTTT. Encoded protein: CASSESRSVGEAFF.

This clone has a single count. This chain's CDR3 is CASSLDRVNQPQHF. Written as DNA, the CDR3 is TGTGCCAGCAGCTTGGATCGGGTTAATCAGCCCCAGCATTTT. The V gene is TRBV5-5, the J gene TRBJ1-5; no reliable D call. This CDR3 has 14 residues. The germline V and J ends were trimmed by 0 bases and 4 bases, with 8 bases remaining between them. CDR1 is SGHKS and CDR2 is YYEKEE in the germline V gene (reference sequence).

The chain combines TRBV3-1 (or the pseudogene TRBV3-2) with TRBJ2-3; TRBD2 matches at 8 bases. Germline assignment: CDR1 LGHDT and CDR2 YNNKEL (reference sequence). The CDR3 consists of 18 residues. J gave up 2 bases and V 3 bases, and 13 bases lay outside the gene matches. CDR3 nucleotides: TGTGCCAGCAGCCACGGGATCCAGCGGGGGCCAAACACAGATACGCAGTATTTT. Residues: CASSHGIQRGPNTDTQYF.

The J gene is TRBJ1-1, the V gene TRBV7-9; the D is unclear. The CDR3 runs 14 residues. The germline V gene encodes CDR1 SEHNR and CDR2 FQNEAQ (reference sequence). V gave up 0 bases and J gave up 6 bases, with 11 bases separating them. CDR3: CASSLATGIPEAFF. CDR3 sequence (DNA): TGTGCCAGCAGCTTAGCAACGGGGATCCCTGAAGCTTTCTTT. The whole variable domain, filled in from reference TRBV7-9 and TRBJ1-1, reads DTGVSQNPRHKITKRGQNVTFRCDPISEHNRLYWYRQTLGQGPEFLTYFQNEAQLEKSRLLSDRFSAERPKGSFSTLEIQRTEQGDSAMYLCASSLATGIPEAFFGQGTRLTVV.

This clone appeared once. This chain joins TRBV15 and TRBJ1-5; tentative D call: TRBD1 (5 bases). With 2 bases removed from V and 0 bases from J, the gap between germline ends came to 20 bases. The germline gives CDR1 LNHNV, CDR2 YYDKDF (reference sequence). There are 19 residues in the CDR3. CDR3: CATSRKKQALGNSNQPQHF. CDR3 coding DNA: TGTGCCACCAGCAGAAAAAAACAGGCGCTGGGGAATAGCAATCAGCCCCAGCATTTT.

This chain joins TRBV2 and TRBJ2-1, with a weak D call TRBD1 (6 bases). The CDR3 is made up of 15 amino acids. Trimming shortened V by 4 bases and J by 9 bases, and 19 bases separated the two germline ends. CDR1 is SNHLY and CDR2 is FYNNEI in the germline V gene. Written as DNA, the CDR3 is TGTGCCAGCAGTGCCGAAGCGACAGGTGGGAGTGAGCAGTTCTTC. Translation: CASSAEATGGSEQFF.

The rearrangement uses TRBV29-1 and TRBJ1-1; D not certain. The CDR3 runs 14 residues. Per the germline V gene, CDR1 is SQVTM and CDR2 is ANQGSEA. With 3 bases removed from V and 1 base from J, the gap between germline ends came to 12 bases. DNA of the CDR3: TGCAGCGTTGAGACACGAGTATCGAACACTGAAGCTTTCTTT. It translates to CSVETRVSNTEAFF.

The V and J genes are TRBV5-1 and TRBJ1-5; D is possibly TRBD1 (5 bases). CDR3 length equals 14 residues. Per the germline V gene, CDR1 is SGHRS and CDR2 is YFSETQ. V dropped 0 bases and J dropped 9 bases, with 13 bases sitting between them. CDR3 sequence: CASSLEQGIGPQHF. DNA of the CDR3: TGCGCCAGCAGCTTGGAGCAGGGCATAGGGCCCCAGCATTTT.

The count of this clone is one. V is TRBV5-6 and J is TRBJ2-2; a weak D match, TRBD1 (5 bases). The CDR3 has 15 residues. Trimming pared 7 bases from V and 3 bases from J, leaving 16 bases between. Per germline, CDR1 SGHDT and CDR2 YYEEEE. The CDR3 region has the DNA TGTGCCAGCTTCCAGGGCAACCTCCACACCGGGGAGCTGTTTTTT. This translates into CASFQGNLHTGELFF.

V usage is TRBV24-1 and J usage is TRBJ1-5; 10 bases are a match to TRBD1. With V trimmed by 3 bases and J by 0 bases, 10 bases remained unmatched. Germline CDR1 KGHDR, CDR2 SFDVKD. This CDR3 has 19 amino acids. CDR3 loop: CATSDRPGQGYYSNQPQHF. As DNA, the CDR3 is TGTGCCACCAGTGATCGACCGGGACAGGGGTACTATAGCAATCAGCCCCAGCATTTT.

V and J are TRBV7-2 and TRBJ1-5; D is unresolved. The V gene lost 3 bases and the J gene lost 0 bases, with 3 bases spanning the gap. The CDR3 extends over 13 amino acids. CDR1 is SGHTA and CDR2 is FQGNSA in the germline V gene. CDR3 bases: TGTGCCAGCAGCTTTAATAGCAATCAGCCCCAGCATTTT. Its translation is CASSFNSNQPQHF.

The genes are TRBV5-1 and TRBJ2-7; 7 bases are shared with TRBD1. Germline trimming cut 4 bases from V and 2 bases from J; bases unmatched to any gene: 6. Germline V lookup: CDR1 SGHRS, CDR2 YFSETQ. This CDR3 contains 14 residues. In DNA form, the CDR3 reads TGCGCCAGCAGCAGCGAAGGGACAGCCTACGAGCAGTACTTC. Its protein is CASSSEGTAYEQYF.

The chain combines TRBV9 with TRBJ2-5; D might be TRBD2 (7 bases). V lost 6 bases and J lost 1, with 16 bases in between. Germline CDR1 and CDR2: SGDLS and YYNGEE. The CDR3 has 15 amino acids. The CDR3 region is CASTLRGGRQETQYF. The CDR3 nucleotides read TGTGCCAGCACCTTACGCGGGGGCCGCCAAGAGACCCAGTACTTC.

The chain combines TRBV2 with TRBJ2-5, with 8 bases lining up with TRBD1. The junction had 13 bases not matched to a gene; V was cut back by 6 bases and J by 4 bases. Germline CDR1 and CDR2: SNHLY and FYNNEI. This CDR3 is 16 amino acids long. DNA of the CDR3: TGTGCCAGCAGACCCCTGGGCAGGGGGCGGGGAGAGACCCAGTACTTC. Residues: CASRPLGRGRGETQYF.

This chain joins TRBV5-8 and TRBJ1-1, with 7 bases fitting TRBD1. The J segment lost 1 base and the V segment lost 4 bases, leaving 4 bases of the junction unmatched. The CDR3 length is 14 residues. Germline V gives CDR1 SGHTS, CDR2 YDEGEE. CDR3 coding DNA: TGTGCCAGCAGCCTTGGGGACAGGAACACTGAAGCTTTCTTT. It yields the protein CASSLGDRNTEAFF.

This rearrangement joins TRBV4-1 to TRBJ2-6; 8 nucleotides match TRBD1. After removal of 2 bases from V and 0 bases from J, the junction contained 9 bases not matched to a gene. Per the germline V gene, CDR1 is MGHRA and CDR2 is YSYEKL. The CDR3 has 19 residues. The CDR3: CASSQPPDRVISGANVLTF. The DNA for the CDR3 is TGCGCCAGCAGCCAACCCCCGGACAGGGTGATCTCTGGGGCCAACGTCCTGACTTTC.

This chain links TRBV27 with TRBJ1-1; a possible D gene is TRBD1 (6 bases). V was cut by 7 bases and J by 0 bases, with 12 bases left in between. The CDR3 consists of 14 residues. The germline gives CDR1 MNHEY, CDR2 SMNVEV (reference sequence). CDR3 coding DNA: TGTGCCAGCACAACCAGGGGCATGAACACTGAAGCTTTCTTT. It is translated as CASTTRGMNTEAFF.

The chain links TRBV5-1 to TRBJ1-4; 10 bases match TRBD1. CDR3 size: 14 residues. J gave up 10 bases and V 4 bases, and 7 bases lay outside the gene matches. CDR1 and CDR2 (germline): SGHRS, YFSETQ. In DNA form, the CDR3 reads TGCGCCAGCAGCCCGGGACAGGGGATAGGAAAACTGTTTTTT. Protein product: CASSPGQGIGKLFF.

V gene TRBV6-5 combines with J gene TRBJ1-1; 8 bases map to TRBD1. With V trimmed by 10 bases and J by 5 bases, 6 bases remained unmatched. The CDR3 length is 12 residues. Germline V gene sequence: CDR1 MNHEY, CDR2 SVGAGI. CDR3 in DNA: TGTGCCACAGGACAGGGATGGACTGAAGCTTTCTTT. Amino acids: CATGQGWTEAFF.

The chain carries TRBV19 and TRBJ1-3, with a possible D match to TRBD1 (5 bases). Looked up from germline, CDR1 is LNHDA and CDR2 is SQIVND (reference sequence). V lost 6 bases and J lost 9, with 9 bases in between. This CDR3 is built from 11 residues. CDR3 DNA: TGTGCCAGTAGACGTGGGGCCACCATATATTTT. This sequence encodes CASRRGATIYF. Filled out from reference TRBV19 and TRBJ1-3, the complete variable domain reads DGGITQSPKYLFRKEGQNVTLSCEQNLNHDAMYWYRQDPGQGLRLIYYSQIVNDFQKGDIAEGYSVSREKKESFPLTVTSAQKNPTAFYLCASRRGATIYFGEGSWLTVV.

A few counts support this clone. The chain links TRBV19 to TRBJ2-2; 11 bases map to TRBD2. Unmatched junction bases numbered 2, after V lost 5 bases and J lost 6 bases. The germline V gene has CDR1 LNHDA and CDR2 SQIVND (reference sequence). CDR3 length equals 14 residues. The CDR3 sequence is CASSRLAGPGELFF. The CDR3 DNA follows: TGTGCCAGTAGTCGACTAGCGGGGCCCGGGGAGCTGTTTTTT.

The CDR3 here is CASAGEPLSYEQYF. CDR3 in DNA: TGTGCCAGCGCGGGGGAGCCGCTCTCCTACGAGCAGTACTTC. The rearrangement joins TRBV10-3 to TRBJ2-7, with 7 bases fitting TRBD2. CDR1 and CDR2 from the germline V gene are ENHRY and SYGVKD. The CDR3 covers 14 residues. The V and J ends lost 10 bases and 0 bases, in that order; junction bases with no gene match: 9.

V usage is TRBV5-5 and J usage is TRBJ2-5; the D is unclear. Germline V gene lookup returns CDR1 SGHKS and CDR2 YYEKEE (reference sequence). The CDR3 extends over 14 amino acids. Trimming took 1 base from V and 1 from J, leaving 8 bases between them. The CDR3 DNA is TGTGCCAGCAGCTTGCCGCAGATCCAAGAGACCCAGTACTTC. This sequence encodes CASSLPQIQETQYF.

This clone was seen once. The chain is built from TRBV6-1 and TRBJ1-5; TRBD1 matches 8 bases. The CDR3 has 16 amino acids. Germline lookup yields CDR1 MNHNS and CDR2 SASEGT. With V trimmed by 3 bases and J by 0 bases, 4 bases remained unmatched. The CDR3 here is CASSEGTGGSNQPQHF. CDR3 DNA sequence: TGTGCCAGCAGTGAGGGGACAGGCGGTAGCAATCAGCCCCAGCATTTT.

CDR3 residues: CASSQVSSWNEKLFF. The CDR3, as DNA: TGTGCCAGCAGCCAAGTGTCAAGCTGGAATGAAAAACTGTTTTTT. The V gene is TRBV14, the J gene TRBJ1-4; D call uncertain. This CDR3 is built from 15 residues. Per the germline V gene, CDR1 is SGHDN and CDR2 is FVKESK. V was pared by 1 base and J by 5 bases, with 11 bases between.

This chain uses TRBV20-1 with TRBJ1-2; D not resolved. The CDR3 length is 14 residues. The ends were cut back, 3 bases at V and 2 bases at J, with 13 bases in the middle. The V gene's germline CDR1 is DFQATT and CDR2 SNEGSKA (reference sequence). The DNA of the CDR3 is TGCAGTGCTAGTAGCGGACCGACAAACTATGGCTACACCTTC. Amino acid sequence: CSASSGPTNYGYTF.